Judged by abundance, the clone carrying this T cell receptor beta chain is large. Its matching antigen is unknown. Assay used: immunoSEQ multiplex PCR; TCRdb lists only in-frame clones, some missing. Of about 14,000 clones in the sample, roughly 75% were seen once. The sample comes from a study of OX40 agonist ivuxolimab in advanced cancers. The V gene's germline CDR1 is LNHDA and CDR2 SQIVND (reference sequence). CDR3 size: 12 residues. Trimming took 3 bases from V and 2 from J, leaving 4 bases between them. Notes on the study in general: The study did not work out the antigen specificity of the expanded peripheral T cells.

The source material was CD4+ or CD8+ T cells sorted from blood, sampled in a trial of the OX40 agonist ivuxolimab. The chain recombines TRBV19 with TRBJ1-1, with unresolved D. The TCR originated in an adult with an advanced solid tumor such as melanoma, head and neck, liver or kidney cancer. The CDR3 coding sequence is TGTGCCAGTAGTATTAGAAACACTGAAGCTTTCTTT. Translation gives CASSIRNTEAFF.